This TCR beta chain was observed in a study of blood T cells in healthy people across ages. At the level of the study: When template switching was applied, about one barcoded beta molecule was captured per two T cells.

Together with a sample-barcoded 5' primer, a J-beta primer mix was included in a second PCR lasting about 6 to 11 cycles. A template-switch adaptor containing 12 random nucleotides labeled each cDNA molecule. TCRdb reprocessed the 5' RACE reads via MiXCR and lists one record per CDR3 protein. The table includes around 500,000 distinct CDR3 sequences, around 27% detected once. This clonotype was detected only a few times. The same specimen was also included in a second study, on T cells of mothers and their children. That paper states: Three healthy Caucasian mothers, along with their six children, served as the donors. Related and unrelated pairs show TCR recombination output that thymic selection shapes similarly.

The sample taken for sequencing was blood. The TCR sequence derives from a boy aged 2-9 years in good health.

CDR3 sequence: CSVGMDGANYGYTF. CDR3 bases: TGCAGCGTGGGAATGGACGGAGCTAACTATGGCTACACCTTC. The chain employs TRBV29-1 and TRBJ1-2; D call uncertain. CDR3 length: 14 amino acids. CDR1 is SQVTM and CDR2 is ANQGSEA in the germline V gene. The ends were cut back, 6 bases at V and 0 bases at J, with 14 bases in the middle. The full variable domain, its missing parts supplied by reference TRBV29-1 and TRBJ1-2, is SAVISQKPSRDICQRGTSLTIQCQVDSQVTMMFWYRQQPGQSLTLIATANQGSEATYESGFVIDKFPISRPNLTFSTLTVSNMSPEDSSIYLCSVGMDGANYGYTFGSGTRLTVV.